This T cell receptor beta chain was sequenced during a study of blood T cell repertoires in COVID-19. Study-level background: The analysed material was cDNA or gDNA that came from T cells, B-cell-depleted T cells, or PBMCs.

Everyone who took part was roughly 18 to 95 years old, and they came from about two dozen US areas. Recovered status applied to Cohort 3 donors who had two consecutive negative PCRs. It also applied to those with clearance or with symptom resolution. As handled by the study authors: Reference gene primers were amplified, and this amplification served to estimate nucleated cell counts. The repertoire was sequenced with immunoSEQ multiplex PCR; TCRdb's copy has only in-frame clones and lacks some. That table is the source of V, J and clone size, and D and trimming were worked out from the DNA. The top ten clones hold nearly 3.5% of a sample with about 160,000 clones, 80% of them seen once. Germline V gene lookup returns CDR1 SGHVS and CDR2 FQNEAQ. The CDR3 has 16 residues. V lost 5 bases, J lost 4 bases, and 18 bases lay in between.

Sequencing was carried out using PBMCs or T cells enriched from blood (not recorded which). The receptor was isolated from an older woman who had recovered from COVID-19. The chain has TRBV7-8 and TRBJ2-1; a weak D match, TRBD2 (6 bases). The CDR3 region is CASSLLSSEGYNEQFF. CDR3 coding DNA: TGTGCCAGCAGCCTATTGTCTAGCGAGGGTTACAATGAGCAGTTCTTC.